A selection of T cell receptor beta chains follows, all from one sample in a study of blood T cell repertoires in COVID-19. Repertoires were generated with immunoSEQ multiplex PCR, while TCRdb's copy carries only in-frame clones and drops some. The sample carries some 700,000 clones, over 80% recorded once. The sequenced sample consisted of peripheral blood. Receptor source: a woman aged 18-35 years with acute or convalescent COVID-19. CDR3s include the opening cysteine and the closing phenylalanine or tryptophan. A D gene is named only where the DNA matches it firmly.

D	V	J	CDR3
.	TRBV7-2	TRBJ1-6	CASSLFQGVDSPLHF
.	TRBV19	TRBJ1-1	CASNVQGITEAFF
TRBD1	TRBV13	TRBJ2-6	CASPGTGGSGANVLTF
.	TRBV12-3/TRBV12-4	TRBJ1-1	CASSFGIGTEAFF
.	TRBV2	TRBJ1-6	CASSKPTGTQAPNAEIYNSPLHF
.	TRBV18	TRBJ2-7	CASSHRPGTRRYEQYF
TRBD1	TRBV9	TRBJ2-6	CASISLPGTAFEPAANVLTF
.	TRBV5-4	TRBJ1-3	CASSPSSGNTIYF
TRBD1	TRBV5-1	TRBJ2-7	CASSWTGGARSYEQYF
TRBD2	TRBV6-6	TRBJ2-2	CASSYDSGGGTGELFF
.	TRBV11-2	TRBJ2-1	CASSSGSSYNEQFF
.	TRBV12-5	TRBJ2-7	CASALSGGSYEQYF
.	TRBV25-1	TRBJ1-1	CASSAPGTKEAFF
.	TRBV5-1	TRBJ1-6	CASSGGTQEGSPLHF
.	TRBV11-2	TRBJ2-7	CASSRTSSYEQYF
.	TRBV5-1	TRBJ2-3	CASSPDSHSTDTQYF
TRBD1	TRBV18	TRBJ2-2	CASSPPPGWTGTGELFF
TRBD1	TRBV7-9	TRBJ1-3	CASSETGGSGNTIYF
TRBD1	TRBV27	TRBJ2-1	CASSLGQASYNEQFF
.	TRBV24-1	TRBJ2-1	CATSAPFPRSEQFF
.	TRBV29-1	TRBJ1-2	CSVEDLWEGRKTF
TRBD1	TRBV15	TRBJ1-2	CATSGDRGLQGYGYTF
TRBD1	TRBV6-6	TRBJ1-5	CASSYGTGYAQHF
.	TRBV9	TRBJ1-1	CASSVGSPLPGAEAFF
.	TRBV2	TRBJ1-1	CASSIQGMNTEAFF
TRBD1	TRBV19	TRBJ1-3	CASSTTGISWNTIYF
.	TRBV19	TRBJ1-1	CASSIDTVMNTEAFF
.	TRBV12-3/TRBV12-4	TRBJ2-3	CASSSRARVPDF
.	TRBV24-1	TRBJ1-2	CATSDTPDYGYTF